This is a list of T cell receptor beta chains from one sample in a study of shared clonotypes between healthy human individuals. TCRdb's table, derived via immunoSEQ multiplex PCR, lists solely in-frame clones and lacks some. The table records about 1,500,000 clones, roughly 96% of them present only once. Sequencing used naive CD4+ T cells sorted from blood. These receptors originate from a man aged 25 to 40 in good health. CDR3s include the opening cysteine and the closing phenylalanine or tryptophan. The D gene is left open where the match is weak. Some rows mark clone size as missing; the rest say once, few, many or name a class of expanded clone.

size,V,J,D,CDR3,DNA
once,TRBV30,TRBJ1-1,TRBD1,CAWGTGSAEAFF,TGTGCCTGGGGGACAGGGTCGGCTGAAGCTTTCTTT
-,TRBV28,TRBJ1-5,-,CASSWGGSGPGSNQPQHF,TGTGCCAGCAGTTGGGGGGGGTCTGGGCCTGGGAGCAATCAGCCCCAGCATTTT
few,TRBV7-9,TRBJ2-5,-,CASSSDGTQYF,TGTGCCAGCAGCTCCGACGGGACCCAGTACTTC
-,TRBV5-1,TRBJ2-1,TRBD2,CASSFGLAGGNEQFF,TGCGCCAGCAGCTTTGGCCTAGCGGGAGGGAATGAGCAGTTCTTC
-,TRBV9,TRBJ2-7,-,CASSGGGANPYEQYF,TGTGCCAGCAGCGGAGGGGGGGCGAACCCCTACGAGCAGTACTTC
-,TRBV6-1,TRBJ2-5,-,CASSRAGGQETQYF,TGTGCCAGCAGTCGAGCAGGGGGGCAGGAGACCCAGTACTTC
few,TRBV30,TRBJ2-1,TRBD2,CAWNQAGYNEQFF,TGTGCCTGGAATCAAGCGGGATACAATGAGCAGTTCTTC
-,TRBV6-1,TRBJ1-4,-,CASSARINEKLFF,TGTGCCAGCAGTGCCAGGATTAATGAAAAACTGTTTTTT
-,TRBV9,TRBJ2-5,-,CASSVRPSLFPTAGSQETQYF,TGTGCCAGCAGCGTACGCCCCTCCCTTTTCCCTACAGCGGGTTCCCAAGAGACCCAGTACTTC
-,TRBV27,TRBJ2-3,-,CASSLSPLGQITDTQYF,TGTGCCAGCAGTTTATCCCCCCTCGGACAGATCACAGATACGCAGTATTTT
-,TRBV11-3,TRBJ2-3,-,CASSPGGSTDTQYF,TGTGCCAGCAGCCCCGGCGGCTCCACAGATACGCAGTATTTT
-,TRBV25-1,TRBJ2-3,-,CASSGIDTQYF,TGTGCCAGCAGTGGGATTGATACGCAGTATTTT
-,TRBV19,TRBJ2-3,TRBD1,CASSRTGTTDTQYF,TGTGCCAGTAGTCGGACAGGGACCACAGATACGCAGTATTTT
-,TRBV5-6,TRBJ2-7,-,CASSLGYRVEGYEQYF,TGTGCCAGCAGCTTGGGCTACAGGGTGGAGGGGTACGAGCAGTACTTC
-,TRBV6-5,TRBJ2-1,TRBD2,CASSYLPSGDYNEQFF,TGTGCCAGCAGTTATTTGCCTAGCGGAGATTACAATGAGCAGTTCTTC
-,TRBV5-4,TRBJ2-7,-,CASSFWGSYEQYF,TGTGCCAGCAGCTTCTGGGGATCCTACGAGCAGTACTTC
-,TRBV25-1,TRBJ2-2,TRBD2,CASRERGTNTGELFF,TGTGCCAGCAGGGAGCGGGGCACGAACACCGGGGAGCTGTTTTTT
-,TRBV10-3,TRBJ2-5,TRBD2,CAIKVIERGRFYF,TGTGCCATCAAGGTTATAGAGCGGGGGCGTTTTTACTTC
-,TRBV4-3,TRBJ2-5,-,CASSRVVKETQYF,TGCGCCAGCAGCCGCGTCGTAAAAGAGACCCAGTACTTC
once,TRBV18,TRBJ1-2,-,CASSPPGRGESLGYTF,TGTGCCAGCTCACCACCGGGGAGGGGTGAAAGTCTTGGCTACACCTTC
few,TRBV5-1,TRBJ2-2,-,CASVLTGTGELFF,TGCGCCAGCGTACTCACGGGCACCGGGGAGCTGTTTTTT
-,TRBV11-3,TRBJ1-1,-,CASSLGQANTEAFF,TGTGCCAGCAGCTTAGGACAGGCGAACACTGAAGCTTTCTTT
-,TRBV19,TRBJ2-1,TRBD1,CASSIRTGSNEQFF,TGTGCCAGTAGTATTCGGACAGGGAGCAATGAGCAGTTCTTC
-,TRBV7-6,TRBJ2-7,-,CASSQMAGWAYEQYF,TGTGCCAGCAGTCAGATGGCGGGGTGGGCCTACGAGCAGTACTTC
-,TRBV10-3,TRBJ2-2,TRBD2,CAITQLAPGLTGELFF,TGTGCCATCACCCAACTAGCGCCAGGGCTAACCGGGGAGCTGTTTTTT
-,TRBV28,TRBJ2-5,-,CASSPLGAWETQYF,TGTGCCAGCAGTCCCTTGGGGGCTTGGGAGACCCAGTACTTC
-,TRBV7-3,TRBJ2-1,-,CASSPTGLGNEQFF,TGTGCCAGCAGCCCAACAGGGTTGGGCAATGAGCAGTTCTTC
once,TRBV6-1,TRBJ2-2,-,CASSDSTGELFF,TGTGCCAGCAGTGATAGCACCGGGGAGCTGTTTTTT
-,TRBV27,TRBJ1-5,TRBD1,CASSFIPPGTGVGSSNQPQHF,TGTGCCAGCAGTTTTATTCCCCCCGGGACAGGGGTAGGTTCGAGCAATCAGCCCCAGCATTTT
once,TRBV7-6,TRBJ1-4,-,CASRLNPSEKLFF,TGTGCCAGCAGACTAAACCCGAGTGAAAAACTGTTTTTT
once,TRBV5-5,TRBJ1-5,-,CASSFLEVQPQHF,TGTGCCAGCAGCTTCCTCGAAGTGCAGCCCCAGCATTTT
-,TRBV11-3,TRBJ2-1,-,CASSMGGGRSYNEQFF,TGTGCCAGCAGCATGGGGGGAGGACGTTCCTACAATGAGCAGTTCTTC
-,TRBV9,TRBJ2-1,TRBD2,CASSGTSFNEQFF,TGTGCCAGCAGCGGGACTAGTTTCAATGAGCAGTTCTTC
-,TRBV30,TRBJ2-7,TRBD2,CAWTFLAGEREQYF,TGTGCCTGGACATTTCTAGCGGGAGAACGTGAGCAGTACTTC
-,TRBV28,TRBJ2-7,TRBD1,CASRDTGAAWDEQYF,TGTGCCAGCAGGGACACAGGGGCGGCTTGGGACGAGCAGTACTTC
once,TRBV7-2,TRBJ2-1,TRBD2,CASSSRGGPYNEQFF,TGTGCCAGCAGCTCCCGCGGGGGGCCCTACAATGAGCAGTTCTTC
-,TRBV6-1,TRBJ1-5,TRBD1,CASADRGNQPQHF,TGTGCCAGCGCCGACAGGGGCAATCAGCCCCAGCATTTT
-,TRBV5-4,TRBJ2-2,TRBD1,CASSLAVAGGASGELFF,TGTGCCAGCAGCTTGGCCGTCGCAGGGGGCGCATCCGGGGAGCTGTTTTTT
-,TRBV7-2,TRBJ1-5,-,CASSLASTGTSYQPQHF,TGTGCCAGCAGCTTAGCGAGCACAGGGACATCCTATCAGCCCCAGCATTTT
-,TRBV5-1,TRBJ2-2,-,CASSLGLWGQNTGELFF,TGCGCCAGCAGCTTAGGTTTATGGGGACAAAACACCGGGGAGCTGTTTTTT
-,TRBV29-1,TRBJ2-3,-,CSVSGHTQYF,TGCAGCGTTTCCGGGCATACGCAGTATTTT
-,TRBV5-4,TRBJ2-3,-,CASSLEISRDSSTDTQYF,TGTGCCAGCAGCTTGGAGATATCCCGGGACTCCAGCACAGATACGCAGTATTTT
-,TRBV7-9,TRBJ2-2,-,CASSPRKTGIGPGELFF,TGTGCCAGCAGCCCAAGAAAAACAGGAATCGGACCCGGGGAGCTGTTTTTT
-,TRBV6-5,TRBJ2-7,-,CATLANYEQYF,TGTGCCACCCTAGCGAACTACGAGCAGTACTTC
-,TRBV10-3,TRBJ2-7,-,CAIREGGFSYEQYF,TGTGCCATCAGGGAGGGGGGATTCAGCTACGAGCAGTACTTC
-,TRBV7-9,TRBJ2-5,-,CASSEQRYQETQYF,TGTGCCAGCAGCGAACAACGGTACCAAGAGACCCAGTACTTC
once,TRBV5-1,TRBJ2-7,TRBD1,CASRTGTGSYYEQYF,TGCGCCAGCAGAACCGGGACAGGGTCGTACTACGAGCAGTACTTC
-,TRBV7-9,TRBJ1-4,-,CASSLVEGLGTNEKLFF,TGTGCCAGCAGCTTAGTGGAGGGTCTGGGCACTAATGAAAAACTGTTTTTT
-,TRBV2,TRBJ1-4,TRBD1,CASNPMTGGMEKLFF,TGTGCCAGCAACCCTATGACAGGGGGAATGGAAAAACTGTTTTTT
-,TRBV7-9,TRBJ2-7,-,CASSLVPHREQYF,TGTGCCAGCAGCTTAGTTCCGCATCGCGAGCAGTACTTC
-,TRBV28,TRBJ2-3,TRBD1,CASSRQGGTVASTDTQYF,TGTGCCAGCAGTAGACAGGGGGGGACCGTCGCTAGCACAGATACGCAGTATTTT
-,TRBV15,TRBJ2-7,-,CATSRENQGPKHSYEQYF,TGTGCCACCAGCAGAGAAAATCAGGGGCCCAAACACTCCTACGAGCAGTACTTC